Shown below are 14 T cell receptor beta chains from a single sample sequenced in a study of T cell changes during pregnancy in multiple sclerosis. Method: immunoSEQ multiplex PCR; TCRdb's copy keeps in-frame clones and lacks some. The sample lists under 95,000 clones, 75% to 95% seen once, with around 1.7% in the top ten. The sample consisted of peripheral blood, taken after pregnancy. Receptors originate from a female donor in good health, enrolled as a control in a pregnancy study.

The chain joins TRBV7-9 to TRBJ1-1; 8 bases are shared with TRBD1. V shed 5 bases and J 1 base; nucleotides not matched to a gene: 3. CDR3 length: 14 residues. The V gene's germline CDR1 is SEHNR and CDR2 FQNEAQ (reference sequence). CDR3 loop: CASSRTGGNTEAFF. The CDR3 nucleotides are TGTGCCAGCAGCCGTACAGGGGGGAACACTGAAGCTTTCTTT.

The V call is TRBV28, the J call TRBJ2-5, with 7 bases that match TRBD1. Per the germline V gene, CDR1 is MDHEN and CDR2 is SYDVKM. This CDR3 is built from 16 residues. The V and J ends lost 6 bases and 1 base, in that order; junction bases with no gene match: 11. The CDR3 DNA reads as TGTGCCAGCAGCTACTCCAGGACAGGTCCCCAAGAGACCCAGTACTTC. The encoded protein is CASSYSRTGPQETQYF. Combining the CDR3 with reference TRBV28 and TRBJ2-5 gives the whole variable domain DVKVTQSSRYLVKRTGEKVFLECVQDMDHENMFWYRQDPGLGLRLIYFSYDVKMKEKGDIPEGYSVSREKKERFSLILESASTNQTSMYLCASSYSRTGPQETQYFGPGTRLLVL.

The V and J genes are TRBV27 and TRBJ2-7, with 9 positions matching TRBD1. The V and J ends lost 8 bases and 4 bases, in that order; junction bases with no gene match: 9. Germline V gene lookup returns CDR1 MNHEY and CDR2 SMNVEV (reference sequence). There are 14 residues in the CDR3. CDR3 residues: CASLGTGSNYEQYF. CDR3 nucleotides: TGTGCCAGCCTCGGGACAGGGTCAAATTACGAGCAGTACTTC.

The CDR3 nucleotides read TGTGCCAGCAGTTCCTCTAATGAAAAACTGTTTTTT. This encodes CASSSSNEKLFF. The rearrangement joins TRBV9 to TRBJ1-4; D gene ambiguous. Trimming left V 5 bases short and J 3 bases short, with 5 bases between. Germline V gene lookup returns CDR1 SGDLS and CDR2 YYNGEE. The CDR3 spans 12 residues. The variable domain in full, completed from reference TRBV9 and TRBJ1-4, reads DSGVTQTPKHLITATGQRVTLRCSPRSGDLSVYWYQQSLDQGLQFLIQYYNGEERAKGNILERFSAQQFPDLHSELNLSSLELGDSALYFCASSSSNEKLFFGSGTQLSVL.

The rearrangement links TRBV6-1 to TRBJ2-7; TRBD1 aligns across 11 bases. J lost 3 bases, V lost 6 bases, and 4 bases had no gene match. CDR1 is MNHNS and CDR2 is SASEGT in the germline V gene. The CDR3 is 14 amino acids. Written as DNA, the CDR3 is TGTGCCAGCAGAGCCGGGACAGGGGGCTACGAGCAGTACTTC. Its translation is CASRAGTGGYEQYF.

The chain employs TRBV7-9 and TRBJ1-5; D perhaps matches TRBD1 (5 bases). The CDR3 spans 15 residues. Germline-derived CDR1 and CDR2 are SEHNR and FQNEAQ (reference sequence). V was cut by 1 base and J by 5 bases, with 12 bases left in between. The CDR3 loop is CASSLEAGPYQPQHF. DNA of the CDR3: TGTGCCAGCAGCTTAGAGGCAGGGCCCTATCAGCCCCAGCATTTT.

The V call is TRBV5-1, the J call TRBJ2-3; 12 bases agree with TRBD1. Germline-derived CDR1 and CDR2 are SGHRS and YFSETQ. V was pared by 4 bases and J by 5 bases, with 8 bases of the junction left unmatched. The CDR3 contains 16 residues. The CDR3 sequence: CASSPLGTGGKDTQYF. The CDR3, as DNA: TGCGCCAGCAGCCCACTCGGGACAGGGGGCAAAGATACGCAGTATTTT.

The chain uses TRBV6-1 and TRBJ2-5; TRBD1 matches 7 bases. V lost 3 bases to trimming and J lost 4 bases; unmatched junction nucleotides: 14. The CDR3 contains 17 residues. CDR1 is MNHNS, CDR2 SASEGT, per germline. The CDR3 DNA sequence: TGTGCCAGCAGTGATACTACAGGGGTACTTAGAGGAGAGACCCAGTACTTC. Translating it yields CASSDTTGVLRGETQYF.

The rearrangement uses TRBV7-2 and TRBJ2-3; the match to TRBD2 covers 7 bases. V lost 7 bases to trimming and J lost 2 bases; unmatched junction nucleotides: 9. Germline V lookup: CDR1 SGHTA, CDR2 FQGNSA. The CDR3 is 15 amino acids. This CDR3 reads CASTWGGLNTDTQYF. CDR3 coding DNA: TGTGCCAGCACGTGGGGGGGACTTAACACAGATACGCAGTATTTT. Combining the CDR3 with reference TRBV7-2 and TRBJ2-3 gives the whole variable domain GAGVSQSPSNKVTEKGKDVELRCDPISGHTALYWYRQSLGQGLEFLIYFQGNSAPDKSGLPSDRFSAERTGGSVSTLTIQRTQQEDSAVYLCASTWGGLNTDTQYFGPGTRLTVL.

The chain couples TRBV7-6 to TRBJ2-5; perhaps TRBD2 as D (5 bases). V was pared by 3 bases and J by 0 bases, with 8 bases between. The CDR3 has 14 residues. CDR1 is SGHVS and CDR2 is FNYEAQ in the germline V gene. The CDR3 sequence is CASSFGGYQETQYF. As DNA, the CDR3 is TGTGCCAGCAGCTTTGGAGGATACCAAGAGACCCAGTACTTC.

The chain has TRBV23-1 and TRBJ2-1; 8 nucleotides agree with TRBD2. TRBV23-1 carries the ORF label, with uncertain function. The CDR3 covers 16 residues. The V and J ends lost 6 bases and 10 bases, in that order; junction bases with no gene match: 17. CDR3 region: CASSPEGGTSGVEQFF. The CDR3 nucleotides read TGCGCCAGCAGCCCGGAGGGAGGGACTAGTGGCGTCGAGCAGTTCTTC.

This sequence joins TRBV11-2 and TRBJ2-2; D possibly corresponds to TRBD1 (5 bases). The ends were cut back, 2 bases at V and 5 bases at J, with 9 bases in the middle. Germline CDR1 SGHAT, CDR2 FQNNGV. The CDR3 spans 14 residues. The CDR3 is CASSLSAGTGELFF. The DNA of the CDR3 is TGTGCCAGCAGCTTATCGGCAGGGACCGGGGAGCTGTTTTTT.

The V gene is TRBV5-1, the J gene TRBJ1-6; the D gene is possibly TRBD1 (6 bases). Germline loops: CDR1 SGHRS, CDR2 YFSETQ. The length of the CDR3 is 18 residues. V was trimmed by 1 base and J by 10 bases, leaving 24 bases between them. CDR3 in DNA: TGCGCCAGCAGCTTGAAACTAAAGCCCCGCAGGGGATGCTCACCCCTCCACTTT. The encoded protein is CASSLKLKPRRGCSPLHF.

This chain links TRBV10-3 with TRBJ2-2; the D is unclear. Trimming stripped 0 bases from V and 7 bases from J, with 3 bases between. The CDR3 runs to 12 residues. CDR1 and CDR2 (germline): ENHRY, SYGVKD. CDR3 nucleotide sequence: TGTGCCATCAGTGAGTCCAGCGGGGAGCTGTTTTTT. Residues: CAISESSGELFF.